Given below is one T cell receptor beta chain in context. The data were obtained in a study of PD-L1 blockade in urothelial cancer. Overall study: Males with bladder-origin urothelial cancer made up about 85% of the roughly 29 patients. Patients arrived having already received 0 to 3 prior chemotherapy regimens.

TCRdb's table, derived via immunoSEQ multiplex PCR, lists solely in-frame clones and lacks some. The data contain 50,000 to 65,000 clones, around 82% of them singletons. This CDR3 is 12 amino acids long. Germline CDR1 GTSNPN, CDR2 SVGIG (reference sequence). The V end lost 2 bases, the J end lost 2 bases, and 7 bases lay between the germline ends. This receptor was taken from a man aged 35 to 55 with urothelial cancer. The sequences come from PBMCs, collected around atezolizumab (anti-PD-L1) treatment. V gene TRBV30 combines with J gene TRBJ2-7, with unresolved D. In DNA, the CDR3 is TGTGCCTGGAGTCGACATCCCTACGAGCAGTACTTC. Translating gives CAWSRHPYEQYF.